This T cell receptor beta chain derives from a study of T cells after posttransplantation cyclophosphamide (dated by TCRdb to the mid-2010s). A note on the overall study: T cell repertoire reconstitution was tracked by TRB sequencing after myeloablative bone marrow transplantation in which posttransplantation cyclophosphamide was used as GVHD prophylaxis. Samples from about 33 PTCy-treated patients, along with samples from 15 to 20 of their related bone marrow donors, underwent antigen receptor sequencing. Blood from all 35 or so PTCy patients who had 1-year posttransplant specimens underwent TRB sequencing. In 3 patients, up to 3 additional blood samples taken between 2 and 5.2 years after transplant also underwent TRB sequencing, as did pretransplant blood from a handful of patients. Because TRA and TRB clonality correlated tightly in some ten samples, later TCR analyses were limited to TRB. Public TRB sequences were searched against a database of over 3,500 sequences associated with responses to pathogens, tumor antigens, self-antigens and alloantigens.

The CDR3 measures 16 amino acids from cysteine to phenylalanine. Only the CDR3 part of the read is kept: 48 bases, read in frame from the first base. Via the germline V gene (reference sequence), CDR1 is SGHNT and CDR2 YYREEE. V is cut back by 0 bases and J by 3 bases, with 3 bases in the junction unmatched. General findings and caveats noted by the study authors: The TRB repertoires of T cells infiltrating skin or GI tract showed only limited overlap with the TRB repertoires of T cells in blood. Donor-recipient similarity was low at 1-2 months but increased during the first year, and donor CD8+ memory clones often dominated later blood repertoires. Across a few dozen patients, TRB clonality was highly associated with recipient CMV seropositivity and CMV reactivation, and diversity in PTCy patients was similar to diversity in CNI/methotrexate controls.

In this sample, this clone turned up a few times. Its antigen target is currently unknown. Base qualities are missing; no much larger clone stands one base away. Genomic DNA was used for TRB sequencing, which was performed with the immunoSEQ assay at survey resolution or with the hsTCRB kit. For the original study's pipeline: The immunoSEQ software handled initial read processing, and the LymphoSeq R package was used for repertoire analyses. For each TRB dataset, clonality was calculated as 1 minus normalized Shannon entropy, and the Gini coefficient was computed as well. Phenotypes of unsorted samples were inferred by mapping TRB sequences from sorted subsets of the recipient or donor onto unsorted samples of the same recipient. Not all clones reach the TCRdb copy of this immuneACCESS table, which keeps in-frame sequences only. Checked studies attribute under half of the gap to unresolved V genes and leave the rest unexplained. The D gene and trimming were derived from the DNA, and the V and J assignments and clone size from that table. With about 36,000 clones recorded, this sample contains no clone counted only once. Of the sample, 1% to 1.5% is held by the ten largest clones.

Peripheral blood samples were provided by related bone marrow donors on the day of marrow donation. Peripheral blood and bone marrow mononuclear cells were isolated by Ficoll-Hypaque density centrifugation and cryopreserved. The sequence was obtained from a girl under 18 in good health, CMV-negative, and a related stem cell transplant donor. Recombination connected TRBV5-4 to TRBJ2-6, with 7 middle bases fitting TRBD2. Material for sequencing was PBMCs. Here is the DNA: TGTGCCAGCAGCTTGGTGGGAGGGCTTGGGGCCAACGTCCTGACTTTC. Its amino acids are CASSLVGGLGANVLTF.